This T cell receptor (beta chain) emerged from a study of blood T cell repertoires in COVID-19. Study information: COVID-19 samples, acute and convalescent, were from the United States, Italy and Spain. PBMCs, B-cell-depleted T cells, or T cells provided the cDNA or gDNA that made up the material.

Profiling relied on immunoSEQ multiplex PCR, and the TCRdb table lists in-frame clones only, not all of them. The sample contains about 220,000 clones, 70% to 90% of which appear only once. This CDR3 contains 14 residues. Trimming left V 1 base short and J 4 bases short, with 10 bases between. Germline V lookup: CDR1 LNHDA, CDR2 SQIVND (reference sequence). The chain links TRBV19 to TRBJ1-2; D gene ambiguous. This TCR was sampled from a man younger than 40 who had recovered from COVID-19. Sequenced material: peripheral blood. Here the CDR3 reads CASSIGEELYGYTF. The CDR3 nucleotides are TGTGCCAGTAGTATAGGTGAGGAACTCTATGGCTACACCTTC.